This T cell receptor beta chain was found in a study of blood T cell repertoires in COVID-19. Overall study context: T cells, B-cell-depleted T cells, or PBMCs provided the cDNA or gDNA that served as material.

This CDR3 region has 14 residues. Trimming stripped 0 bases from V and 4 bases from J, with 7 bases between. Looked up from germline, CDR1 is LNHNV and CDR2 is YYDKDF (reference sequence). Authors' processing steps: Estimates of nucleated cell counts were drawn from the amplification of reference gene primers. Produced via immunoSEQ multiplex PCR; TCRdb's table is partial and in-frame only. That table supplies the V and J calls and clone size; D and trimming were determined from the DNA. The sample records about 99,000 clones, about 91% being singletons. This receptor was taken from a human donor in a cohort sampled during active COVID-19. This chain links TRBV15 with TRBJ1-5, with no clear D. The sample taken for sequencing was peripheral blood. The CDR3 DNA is TGTGCCACCAGCAGAGATATGCAGAATCAGCCCCAGCATTTT. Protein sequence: CATSRDMQNQPQHF.